A selection of T cell receptor beta chains follows, all from one sample in a study of T cell changes during pregnancy in multiple sclerosis. Profiling relied on immunoSEQ multiplex PCR, and the TCRdb table lists in-frame clones only, not all of them. The sample lists some 87,000 clones, more than 80% occurring once. Sample: CD4+ T cells from peripheral blood mononuclear cells, taken before pregnancy. These receptors came from a female donor with multiple sclerosis, enrolled in a pregnancy study. The CDR3 runs from the conserved cysteine through the conserved F or W.

v_gene: TRBV9; j_gene: TRBJ2-5; CDR3aa: CASSVDGGREETQYF
v_gene: TRBV5-1; j_gene: TRBJ2-1; CDR3aa: CASSLQPRTGNDEQFF
v_gene: TRBV6-5; j_gene: TRBJ2-7; CDR3aa: CASSLAGLGNEQYF
v_gene: TRBV28; j_gene: TRBJ1-4; CDR3aa: CASSLYRGREKLFF
v_gene: TRBV5-1; j_gene: TRBJ2-5; CDR3aa: CASSAAPGGTRETQYF
v_gene: TRBV19; j_gene: TRBJ2-3; CDR3aa: CASSLSQGFTDTQYF
v_gene: TRBV6-1; j_gene: TRBJ1-5; CDR3aa: CASSEETRQWVGQPQHF
v_gene: TRBV5-6; j_gene: TRBJ1-5; CDR3aa: CASSYDRGANQPQHF
v_gene: TRBV7-8; j_gene: TRBJ2-6; CDR3aa: CAIKRTGGANVLTF
v_gene: TRBV15; j_gene: TRBJ2-2; CDR3aa: CATIQGGVAGELFF
v_gene: TRBV28; j_gene: TRBJ1-2; CDR3aa: CASSLGAGGYTF
v_gene: TRBV5-3; j_gene: TRBJ1-2; CDR3aa: CARNSSSGETTYGYTF
v_gene: TRBV27; j_gene: TRBJ2-7; CDR3aa: CASSLRDRAYEQYF
v_gene: TRBV9; j_gene: TRBJ2-6; CDR3aa: CASSVGAGGSGANVLTF
v_gene: TRBV28; j_gene: TRBJ2-5; CDR3aa: CASRKQGQETQYF
v_gene: TRBV29-1; j_gene: TRBJ2-7; CDR3aa: CSGGHTGGSEQYF
v_gene: TRBV7-9; j_gene: TRBJ2-5; CDR3aa: CASSHDGGGGTQYF
v_gene: TRBV19; j_gene: TRBJ2-6; CDR3aa: CASMVASGANVLTF
v_gene: TRBV30; j_gene: TRBJ2-7; CDR3aa: CAWSAGQADTSYEQYF
v_gene: TRBV19; j_gene: TRBJ1-3; CDR3aa: CAAKKGGPGNTIYF
v_gene: TRBV19; j_gene: TRBJ1-5; CDR3aa: CASSITGHQPQHF
v_gene: TRBV6-1; j_gene: TRBJ2-7; CDR3aa: CASNSFNF
v_gene: TRBV5-6; j_gene: TRBJ2-5; CDR3aa: CASTLSPGQGFSFETQYF
v_gene: TRBV13; j_gene: TRBJ2-7; CDR3aa: CASSRQGYEQYF
v_gene: TRBV19; j_gene: TRBJ1-1; CDR3aa: CASSTPVNTEAFF
v_gene: TRBV2; j_gene: TRBJ1-2; CDR3aa: CASRTAIGGHGYTF
v_gene: TRBV9; j_gene: TRBJ1-4; CDR3aa: CASSLRTTTNEKLFF
v_gene: TRBV5-4; j_gene: TRBJ2-5; CDR3aa: CASTLQGAETQYF
v_gene: TRBV25-1; j_gene: TRBJ1-5; CDR3aa: CATRGVWGGPENQPQHF
v_gene: TRBV9; j_gene: TRBJ2-3; CDR3aa: CASSVRDYPGRDTQYF
v_gene: TRBV5-1; j_gene: TRBJ2-3; CDR3aa: CASSLVAGGTTDTQYF
v_gene: TRBV5-8; j_gene: TRBJ2-7; CDR3aa: CASSYYRVGAYEQYF
v_gene: TRBV19; j_gene: TRBJ2-3; CDR3aa: CASSTGVGADTQYF